This TCR beta chain was sequenced in a study of beta chain features in type 1 diabetes. Study-wide context: Healthy donors and patients showed comparable age, gender and cell yields. Taken together, all samples contributed around 100,000,000 examined sorted cells.

Germline V gene sequence: CDR1 SGHRS, CDR2 YFSETQ. Trimming took 4 bases from V and 2 from J, leaving 9 bases between them. The CDR3 covers 13 residues. Isolated RNA was reverse transcribed in full, so expressed TCRB transcripts were sequenced. The method was immunoSEQ multiplex PCR; TCRdb's version includes in-frame clones alone and lacks a portion of them. The table shows around 690,000 clones, with about an eighth occurring only once. Comment on this clone: Its matching antigen is unknown.

Study-level findings and limits: Among patients with Type 1 diabetes, TCRB CDR3s were moderately but significantly shorter in every one of the four CD4+ subsets. In patients and controls equally, PCR might favor templates that are shorter.

The sequencing input was naive CD4+ T cells from blood. The chain carries TRBV5-1 and TRBJ2-5; D is possibly TRBD2 (6 bases). The TCR comes from a man younger than 40 with type 1 diabetes. The CDR3: CASSGGLQETQYF. CDR3 bases: TGCGCCAGCAGCGGGGGACTTCAAGAGACCCAGTACTTC.